There are a few counts of the clone carrying this TCR beta chain. Its antigen remains unidentified. The entry originates in a study of vaccination effects on CD4 cells after COVID-19. Study background: Post-vaccine specimens arrived a median 72 days past the second dose.

In the ViraFEST assay, antigen-specific CD4+ clonotypes were identified by expansion after peptide-pool stimulation. Cultured cells yielded isolated CD4+ T cells after approximately nine days. Subjects were given two BNT162b2 or mRNA-1273 vaccine doses. It was with roughly 11 IU/ml IL-2 and 8 to 10 ug/ml peptides that 1.5 million to 2 million PBMC per well were cultured. In germline, CDR1 is SEHNR, CDR2 FQNEAQ (reference sequence). The CDR3 sequence is 16 residues long. The V and J ends lost 1 base and 0 bases, in that order; junction bases with no gene match: 2. Sequencing used immunoSEQ multiplex PCR; TCRdb keeps in-frame clones, though not all of them. Seen here are approximately 28,000 clones, 65% to 90% observed once, and the top ten hold 5.5% to 7.5%.

The chain joins TRBV7-9 to TRBJ1-4, with TRBD1 identical over 7 bases. The clonotype was recovered from a human donor who received a COVID-19 vaccine. Some clones in this sample may be carry-over from other donors' samples. The sample here was CD4+ T cells from PBMCs cultured with SARS-CoV-2 spike peptides, taken after COVID-19 vaccination. Written as DNA, the CDR3 is TGTGCCAGCAGCTTAGGACAGGGTCCAACTAATGAAAAACTGTTTTTT. Its translation: CASSLGQGPTNEKLFF.